Listed below are T cell receptor beta chains from one sample, sequenced in a study of T cells in Graves' hyperthyroidism and ophthalmopathy. MiXCR was run by TCRdb on the multiplex PCR reads, yielding one entry per CDR3 protein. The table records fewer than 250,000 distinct CDR3 sequences, more than 15% of them present only once. The specimen was blood. Receptors originate from a man aged 50-59 years with Graves' hyperthyroidism. Both conserved end residues are part of each CDR3. The D gene is left open where the match is weak. Size values are once, few and many counts, or a class for expanded clones, and some rows have none.

v_call	clone_size	d_call	j_call	cdr3_nt	cdr3_aa
TRBV6-2/TRBV6-3	-	-	TRBJ1-2	TGTGCCAGCAGTTACAGAGAGGGCAGGGGATTTAACTGTGGCTACACCTTC	CASSYREGRGFNCGYTF
TRBV7-8	few	-	TRBJ1-2	TGTGCCAGCAGCCCAGAAGGGTCTTATGGCTACACCTTC	CASSPEGSYGYTF
TRBV20-1	few	TRBD2	TRBJ2-7	TGCAGTGCTAGTCCTAGCGGGGTAACCTACGAGCAGTACTTC	CSASPSGVTYEQYF
TRBV19	few	TRBD1	TRBJ1-1	TGTGCCAGTAGTGTGGACAGGCTTGGCACTGAAGCTTTCTTT	CASSVDRLGTEAFF
TRBV12-3/TRBV12-4	many	-	TRBJ1-2	TGTGCCAGCAGTTTACGCAGGGTGAACTATGGCTACACCTTC	CASSLRRVNYGYTF
TRBV12-3/TRBV12-4	many	TRBD2	TRBJ2-7	TGTGCCAGCAGTCCCAGGACTAGCGGGAGTCTCCACGAGCAGTACTTC	CASSPRTSGSLHEQYF
TRBV28	many	-	TRBJ2-5	TGTGCCAGCAGCCTCATCCCCGGGATGGGTCAAGAGACCCAGTACTTC	CASSLIPGMGQETQYF
TRBV28	-	TRBD2	TRBJ2-3	TGTGCCAGCAGTTTAGAGTCCCTAGCGGGAGGGCCTCCAGATACGCAGTATTTT	CASSLESLAGGPPDTQYF
TRBV4-3	once	TRBD2	TRBJ2-3	TGCGCCAGCAGCCAAGACGGGACTAGCGGGAGCTTCGATACGCAGTATTTT	CASSQDGTSGSFDTQYF
TRBV5-1	few	TRBD1	TRBJ1-2	TGCGCCAGCAGCTTGAAGAACAGGGGGCTGGTTGATGGCTACACCTTC	CASSLKNRGLVDGYTF
TRBV3-1	many	-	TRBJ2-2	TGTGCCAGCAAACACACCGGGGAGCTGTTTTTT	CASKHTGELFF
TRBV4-3	-	-	TRBJ2-2	TGCGCCAGCAGCCGAGACCCCCTTTACGGGGAGCTGTTTTTT	CASSRDPLYGELFF
TRBV28	many	TRBD1	TRBJ2-3	TGTGCCAGCAGAGCGGACAGGGAGCTAGATACGCAGTATTTT	CASRADRELDTQYF
TRBV20-1	many	TRBD2	TRBJ2-1	TGCAGTGCTACCGTACTAGCGGGAGTCGAGCAGTTCTTC	CSATVLAGVEQFF
TRBV6-6	many	-	TRBJ2-7	TGTGCCAGCAGTTACATGGGGAGTGGAGAGCAGTACTTC	CASSYMGSGEQYF
TRBV11-2	many	-	TRBJ1-1	TGTGCCAGCAGCTTATCGGGGGGCTCTGAAGCTTTCTTT	CASSLSGGSEAFF
TRBV2	-	TRBD1	TRBJ1-2	TGTGCCAGCAGTGAACGTCAGGGGGCGTTCTACACCTTC	CASSERQGAFYTF
TRBV7-2	many	-	TRBJ2-7	TGTGCCAGCAGCTTATCGGCGGGGGCCAGCTACGAGCAGTACTTC	CASSLSAGASYEQYF
TRBV5-8	-	-	TRBJ1-5	TGTGCCAGCAGCTTGCGGGACTCTCGGCCCCAGCATTTT	CASSLRDSRPQHF
TRBV12-3/TRBV12-4	-	TRBD2	TRBJ2-5	TGTGCCAGCAGGCTGCTCGCGGGGGAGCAGTACTTC	CASRLLAGEQYF